Listed below are T cell receptor beta chains from one sample, sequenced in a study of CD8+ T cells in alopecia areata. TCRdb keeps only in-frame clones here, not all; method: immunoSEQ multiplex PCR. This table holds some 240,000 clones, roughly 57% found once. The sequencing used CD4+ T cells sorted from blood, collected at week 0. Every receptor here comes from a human donor with alopecia areata. CDR3s include the opening cysteine and the closing phenylalanine or tryptophan. Only some rows state a clone size, as once, few, many or a class for expanded clones.

j_call | v_call | clone_size | cdr3_aa
TRBJ2-3 | TRBV19 | few | CASSFADTQYF
TRBJ1-1 | TRBV5-6 | NA | CASSFSREAFF
TRBJ1-2 | TRBV29-1 | NA | CSVNLRAEYGYTF
TRBJ2-3 | TRBV30 | once | CAWRKRGGTDTQYF
TRBJ2-7 | TRBV2 | NA | CASNREPYEQYF
TRBJ2-7 | TRBV5-1 | NA | CASSLANSYEQYF
TRBJ1-2 | TRBV5-1 | NA | CASSSSTAGDGYTF
TRBJ1-5 | TRBV6-1 | NA | CASSDPGQGAHYSNQPQHF
TRBJ2-7 | TRBV23-1 | few | CASCPGSNEQYF
TRBJ2-3 | TRBV19 | many | CASRKPGLAGEDTQYF
TRBJ2-3 | TRBV9 | NA | CASSVTRASTDTQYF
TRBJ2-7 | TRBV29-1 | few | CSFCVVGAASSYEQYF
TRBJ2-1 | TRBV7-8 | NA | CASSPTLSTYNEQFF
TRBJ2-1 | TRBV29-1 | NA | CSVELRTSGGYEQFF
TRBJ1-5 | TRBV29-1 | NA | CSVSPGQGQPQHF
TRBJ2-7 | TRBV11-2 | few | CASSPSYYEQYF
TRBJ1-1 | TRBV5-1 | few | CASSLEGATEAFF
TRBJ2-7 | TRBV13 | NA | CASSPRTSGRADEQYF
NA | TRBV14 | NA | CASSLGQGADEQYF
TRBJ1-5 | TRBV30 | NA | CAWSVRGQPQHF
TRBJ2-1 | TRBV6-1 | NA | CASSTRYGYEQFF
TRBJ1-1 | TRBV6-1 | few | CASSEARPEAFF
TRBJ2-5 | TRBV7-9 | NA | CASSPGGYTETQYF
TRBJ1-2 | TRBV7-2 | NA | CASSLIGTDDGYTF
TRBJ1-1 | TRBV11-2 | NA | CASSSGNTEAFF
TRBJ2-1 | TRBV28 | few | CASLTRAHNEQFF
TRBJ2-7 | TRBV6-5 | NA | CASSYDRAHYEQYF
TRBJ2-7 | TRBV29-1 | NA | CSVNREGAYEQYF
TRBJ2-5 | TRBV5-1 | NA | CASSLGTLGQETQYF
TRBJ1-5 | TRBV5-1 | once | CASSSRGGQPQHF
TRBJ2-2 | TRBV4-2 | NA | CASSQDLSGSGELFF
TRBJ2-3 | TRBV29-1 | NA | CSVEDLASGTTSRTDTQYF
TRBJ2-2 | TRBV5-4 | once | CASRRQGSGGELFF
TRBJ2-2 | TRBV6-1 | NA | CASSSASGELFF
TRBJ1-4 | TRBV10-3 | NA | CAISESKTVPNEKLFF
TRBJ2-7 | TRBV5-1 | NA | CASSLDRAEQYF
TRBJ2-7 | TRBV18 | NA | CASSQGTSGVREQYF
TRBJ1-6 | TRBV19 | NA | CASPTGASYNSPLHF
TRBJ2-7 | TRBV27 | NA | CASSLGSEGIYAQYF
TRBJ1-1 | TRBV10-3 | NA | CAITRQSNTEAFF
TRBJ1-5 | TRBV4-1 | NA | CASSQGAGFQPQHF
TRBJ2-5 | TRBV9 | few | CASSAQETQYF
TRBJ2-2 | TRBV9 | few | CASSVLHDTGELFF
TRBJ2-5 | TRBV15 | few | CATSRGQMQETQYF
TRBJ1-3 | TRBV2 | few | CASFGRSSGNTIYF